These T cell receptor beta chains were read from a single sample in a study of T cell responses to AZD1222 COVID-19 vaccine. Clones were read by immunoSEQ multiplex PCR, and TCRdb kept only the in-frame ones, dropping some. The sample yields some 150,000 clones, 88% seen once. The sample consisted of peripheral blood, taken 28 days after the second dose of the MenACWY control vaccine. The receptors derive from an adult who received the MenACWY meningococcal vaccine as a control. CDR3s include the opening cysteine and the closing phenylalanine or tryptophan. A D gene is named only where the DNA matches it firmly. The listing skips clone size in some rows; elsewhere it reads once, few, many or a size class.

CASTRDSSGNTIYF TGCGCCAGCACCCGAGACAGCTCTGGAAACACCATATATTTT TRBV5-1 - TRBJ1-3 -
CASSSRQGKNEKLFF TGTGCCAGCAGTTCCAGACAGGGCAAGAATGAAAAACTGTTTTTT TRBV6-5 TRBD1 TRBJ1-4 -
CASRTSGSYNEQFF TGCGCCAGTAGGACTAGCGGCTCCTACAATGAGCAGTTCTTC TRBV5-1 TRBD2 TRBJ2-1 -
CASSSLGQETQYF TGTGCCAGCAGCTCCCTAGGCCAAGAGACCCAGTACTTC TRBV5-6 - TRBJ2-5 -
CASREGLESYNEQFF TGCGCCAGCAGGGAAGGGCTTGAGTCCTACAATGAGCAGTTCTTC TRBV23-1 - TRBJ2-1 -
CASSLLGARIDGYTF TGTGCCAGCAGTCTTCTGGGGGCAAGGATCGATGGCTACACCTTC TRBV6-5 - TRBJ1-2 -
CASSYFGRLSGNTIYF TGTGCCAGCAGTTACTTCGGACGTCTGTCTGGAAACACCATATATTTT TRBV6-5 - TRBJ1-3 -
CASSDPGQFYSGNTIYF TGTGCCAGCAGTGACCCGGGACAATTTTACTCTGGAAACACCATATATTTT TRBV6-4 - TRBJ1-3 -
CASSRPNSPGYTF TGTGCCAGCAGTCGACCTAACTCGCCTGGCTACACCTTC TRBV6-5 - TRBJ1-2 once
CASSLDLWAARDEQYF TGTGCCAGCAGCTTAGATCTGTGGGCCGCAAGGGACGAGCAGTACTTC TRBV11-2 - TRBJ2-7 -
CSVDTTGTVNTEAFF TGCAGCGTTGACACTACCGGGACGGTGAACACTGAAGCTTTCTTT TRBV29-1 - TRBJ1-1 -
CASSQNGLADTDTQYF TGCGCCAGCAGCCAAAACGGACTAGCGGACACAGATACGCAGTATTTT TRBV5-1 TRBD2 TRBJ2-3 -
CASSLSTGGNNEQFF TGTGCCAGTAGCCTCTCGACAGGGGGAAACAATGAGCAGTTCTTC TRBV19 TRBD1 TRBJ2-1 -
CASREDSYNEQFF TGTGCCAGCAGGGAGGACTCCTACAATGAGCAGTTCTTC TRBV27 - TRBJ2-1 -
CASSAGPTGSGANVLTF TGTGCCAGCAGCGCCGGGCCGACAGGGTCTGGGGCCAACGTCCTGACTTTC TRBV9 TRBD1 TRBJ2-6 -
CASAGTDERYEQYF TGTGCCAGCGCCGGGACCGACGAAAGGTACGAGCAGTACTTC TRBV21-1 - TRBJ2-7 -
CASTATSASYEQYF TGTGCCAGCACCGCGACTAGCGCGTCCTACGAGCAGTACTTC TRBV28 TRBD2 TRBJ2-7 -
CASSQDSTGEWGTGELFF TGCGCCAGCAGCCAAGATAGTACGGGAGAATGGGGGACCGGGGAGCTGTTTTTT TRBV4-3 - TRBJ2-2 -
CASSLLAVTATNEKLFF TGCGCCAGCAGCTTGTTGGCGGTGACAGCAACTAATGAAAAACTGTTTTTT TRBV5-1 - TRBJ1-4 -
CASRPAGGANGELFF TGTGCCAGCAGGCCAGCAGGGGGCGCGAACGGGGAGCTGTTTTTT TRBV5-8 TRBD1 TRBJ2-2 -
CAWSVWGVASGEQYF TGTGCCTGGAGTGTTTGGGGGGTGGCCTCCGGGGAGCAGTACTTC TRBV30 - TRBJ2-7 -
CASSSGTSYNEQFF TGTGCCAGCAGTTCCGGGACTTCCTACAATGAGCAGTTCTTC TRBV6-2/TRBV6-3 - TRBJ2-1 -
CASSVNGGPSYEQYF TGTGCCAGCAGCGTTAACGGGGGGCCCTCCTACGAGCAGTACTTC TRBV9 - TRBJ2-7 -
CASSAGQGRLAQYF TGTGCCAGCAGCGCAGGACAGGGGAGACTTGCGCAGTATTTT TRBV9 TRBD1 TRBJ2-3 -
CSVLIGGVGYEQYF TGCAGCGTCTTGATAGGGGGCGTGGGTTACGAGCAGTACTTC TRBV29-1 TRBD1 TRBJ2-7 -
CASSLDRQGRDEKLFF TGTGCCAGCAGCTTAGATCGGCAGGGACGGGATGAAAAACTGTTTTTT TRBV11-3 - TRBJ1-4 -